These T cell receptor beta chains were read from a single sample in a study of regulatory T cells in long-lasting Graves disease. Each CDR3 protein gets one entry after TCRdb re-called the multiplex PCR reads with MiXCR. This table has roughly 440,000 distinct CDR3 sequences, about a sixth appearing once. The data were also submitted as part of a second study, on T cells in Graves' hyperthyroidism and ophthalmopathy.

Sequenced material: peripheral blood mononuclear cells (PBMCs), taken at new diagnosis, from a patient treated with antithyroid drugs. The receptors shown here come from a woman aged 18-29 years with Graves disease. Both conserved end residues are part of each CDR3. Each record gives: D gene, J gene, CDR3 length, clone size, V gene, CDR3 protein, CDR3 DNA. D genes are given only for firm matches. Only some rows state a clone size, as once, few, many or a class for expanded clones.

d_gene: .; j_gene: TRBJ2-5; len: 14; abundance: .; v_gene: TRBV6-5; CDR3aa: CASSYRPLRETQYF; CDR3nt: TGTGCCAGCAGTTACAGACCCCTCCGGGAGACCCAGTACTTC
d_gene: TRBD2; j_gene: TRBJ2-3; len: 20; abundance: .; v_gene: TRBV7-9; CDR3aa: CASSTPGTSGSGGMTDTQYF; CDR3nt: TGTGCCAGCAGCACCCCCGGGACTAGCGGGAGTGGCGGTATGACAGATACGCAGTATTTT
d_gene: .; j_gene: TRBJ2-7; len: 14; abundance: .; v_gene: TRBV10-2; CDR3aa: CASATGGGAYEQYF; CDR3nt: TGCGCCAGCGCTACAGGGGGGGGGGCCTACGAGCAGTACTTC
d_gene: TRBD1; j_gene: TRBJ2-5; len: 13; abundance: few; v_gene: TRBV28; CDR3aa: CASAPGTEKTQYF; CDR3nt: TGTGCCAGTGCCCCTGGGACAGAGAAGACCCAGTACTTC
d_gene: .; j_gene: TRBJ2-1; len: 14; abundance: many; v_gene: TRBV28; CDR3aa: CASSYLATYNEQFF; CDR3nt: TGTGCCAGCAGTTACTTGGCTACCTACAATGAGCAGTTCTTC
d_gene: .; j_gene: TRBJ2-1; len: 13; abundance: many; v_gene: TRBV2; CDR3aa: CASSRLSYNEQFF; CDR3nt: TGTGCCAGCAGTAGACTATCCTACAATGAGCAGTTCTTC
d_gene: .; j_gene: TRBJ2-3; len: 15; abundance: many; v_gene: TRBV7-2; CDR3aa: CASSLVGGKADTQYF; CDR3nt: TGTGCCAGCAGCTTAGTTGGCGGGAAGGCAGATACGCAGTATTTT
d_gene: .; j_gene: TRBJ1-3; len: 13; abundance: many; v_gene: TRBV7-2; CDR3aa: CASGPPGANTIYF; CDR3nt: TGTGCCAGCGGACCACCAGGGGCAAACACCATATATTTT
d_gene: .; j_gene: TRBJ2-7; len: 11; abundance: many; v_gene: TRBV28; CDR3aa: CASSSTGLPYF; CDR3nt: TGTGCCAGCAGTTCGACAGGCCTGCCGTACTTC
d_gene: .; j_gene: TRBJ1-2; len: 13; abundance: few; v_gene: TRBV28; CDR3aa: CASSSRNLYGYTF; CDR3nt: TGTGCCAGCAGTTCTCGGAACCTCTATGGCTACACCTTC